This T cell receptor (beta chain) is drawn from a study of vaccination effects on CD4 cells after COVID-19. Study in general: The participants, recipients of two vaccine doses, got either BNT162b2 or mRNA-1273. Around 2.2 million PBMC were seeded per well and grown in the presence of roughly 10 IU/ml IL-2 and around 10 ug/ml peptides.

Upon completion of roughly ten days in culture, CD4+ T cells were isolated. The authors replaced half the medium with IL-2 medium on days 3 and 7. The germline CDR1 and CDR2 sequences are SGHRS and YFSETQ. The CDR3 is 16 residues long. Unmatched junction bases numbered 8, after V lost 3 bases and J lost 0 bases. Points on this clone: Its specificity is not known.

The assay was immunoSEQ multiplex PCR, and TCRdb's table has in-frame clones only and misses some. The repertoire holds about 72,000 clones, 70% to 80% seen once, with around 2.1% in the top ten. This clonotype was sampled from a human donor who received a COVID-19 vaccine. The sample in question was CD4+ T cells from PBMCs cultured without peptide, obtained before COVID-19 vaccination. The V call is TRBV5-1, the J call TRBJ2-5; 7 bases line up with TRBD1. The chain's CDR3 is CASSYRDSVYQETQYF. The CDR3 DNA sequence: TGCGCCAGCAGCTACCGGGACAGCGTGTACCAAGAGACCCAGTACTTC.